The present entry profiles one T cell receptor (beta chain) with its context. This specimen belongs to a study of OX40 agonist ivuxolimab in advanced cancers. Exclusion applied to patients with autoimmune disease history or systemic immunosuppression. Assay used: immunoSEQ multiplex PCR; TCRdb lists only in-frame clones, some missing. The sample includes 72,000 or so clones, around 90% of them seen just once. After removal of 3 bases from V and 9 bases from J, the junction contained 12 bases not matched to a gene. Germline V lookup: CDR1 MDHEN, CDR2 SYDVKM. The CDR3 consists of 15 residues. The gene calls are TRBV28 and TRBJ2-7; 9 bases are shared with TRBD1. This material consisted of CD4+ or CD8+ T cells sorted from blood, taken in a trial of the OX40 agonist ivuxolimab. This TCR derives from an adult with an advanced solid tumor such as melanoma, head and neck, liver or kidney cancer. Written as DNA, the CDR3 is TGTGCCAGCAGTTTTGGGCGGACAGGGGTTCATGGGCAGTACTTC. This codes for CASSFGRTGVHGQYF. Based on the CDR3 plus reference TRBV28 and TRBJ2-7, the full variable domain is DVKVTQSSRYLVKRTGEKVFLECVQDMDHENMFWYRQDPGLGLRLIYFSYDVKMKEKGDIPEGYSVSREKKERFSLILESASTNQTSMYLCASSFGRTGVHGQYFGPGTRLTVT.